This TCR beta chain was observed in a study of regulatory T cells in long-lasting Graves disease. Germline loops: CDR1 MDHEN, CDR2 SYDVKM. The CDR3 has 15 residues. The ends were cut back, 6 bases at V and 0 bases at J, with 15 bases in the middle. Construction of the TCR beta libraries employed iRepertoire HTBI primers in conjunction with Arm-PCR of CDR3 regions. TCRdb passed the multiplex PCR reads through MiXCR, listing each CDR3 protein once. The sample lists 380,000 or so distinct CDR3 sequences, 15% to 20% occurring once. The time point was: newly diagnosed GD, antithyroid drugs for less than 3 months. The TCR library was made from RNA extracted from PBMCs. These same data were also listed under a study on T cells in Graves' hyperthyroidism and ophthalmopathy.

The sequence was obtained from a woman aged 18-29 years with Graves disease. The genes are TRBV28 and TRBJ2-7; D may correspond to TRBD1 or TRBD2 (6 bases each). The sample here was peripheral blood mononuclear cells (PBMCs), taken at new diagnosis, from a patient treated with antithyroid drugs. As DNA, the CDR3 is TGTGCCAGCAGCCTCCTAGGAGGGGGCTCCTACGAGCAGTACTTC. Its translation is CASSLLGGGSYEQYF.